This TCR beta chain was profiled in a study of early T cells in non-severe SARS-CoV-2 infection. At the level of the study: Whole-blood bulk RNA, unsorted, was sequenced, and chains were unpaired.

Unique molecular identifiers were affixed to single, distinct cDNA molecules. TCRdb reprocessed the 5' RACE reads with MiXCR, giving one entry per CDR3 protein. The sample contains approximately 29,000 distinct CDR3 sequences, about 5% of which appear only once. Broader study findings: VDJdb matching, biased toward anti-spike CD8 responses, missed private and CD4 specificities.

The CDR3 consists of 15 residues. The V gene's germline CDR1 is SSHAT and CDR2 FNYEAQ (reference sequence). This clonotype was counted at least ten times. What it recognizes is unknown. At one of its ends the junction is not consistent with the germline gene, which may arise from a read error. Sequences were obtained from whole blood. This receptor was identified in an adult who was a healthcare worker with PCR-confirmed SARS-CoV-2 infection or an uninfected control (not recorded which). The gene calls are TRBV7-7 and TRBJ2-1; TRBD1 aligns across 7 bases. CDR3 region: CASSPGTAPNNEQFF. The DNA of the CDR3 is TGTGCTAGCAGCCCCGGGACAGCTCCAAACAATGAGCAGTTCTTC.